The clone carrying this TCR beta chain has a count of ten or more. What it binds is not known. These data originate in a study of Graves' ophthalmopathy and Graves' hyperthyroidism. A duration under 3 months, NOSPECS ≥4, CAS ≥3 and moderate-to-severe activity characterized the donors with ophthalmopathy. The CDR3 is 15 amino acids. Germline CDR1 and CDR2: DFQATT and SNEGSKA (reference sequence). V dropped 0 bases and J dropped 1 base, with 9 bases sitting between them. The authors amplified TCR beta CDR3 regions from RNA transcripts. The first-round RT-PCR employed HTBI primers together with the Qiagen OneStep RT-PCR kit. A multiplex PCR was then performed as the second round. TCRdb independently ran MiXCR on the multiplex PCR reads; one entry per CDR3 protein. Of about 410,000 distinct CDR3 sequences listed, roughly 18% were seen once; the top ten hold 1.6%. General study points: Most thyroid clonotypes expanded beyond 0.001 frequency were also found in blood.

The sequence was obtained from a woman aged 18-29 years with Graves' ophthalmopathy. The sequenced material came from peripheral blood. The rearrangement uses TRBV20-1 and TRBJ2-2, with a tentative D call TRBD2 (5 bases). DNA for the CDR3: TGCAGTGCTAGAGACCGAGGGAAGAACACCGGGGAGCTGTTTTTT. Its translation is CSARDRGKNTGELFF.